The 32 T cell receptor beta chains given below trace back to one sample, sequenced in a study of blood T cell repertoires in COVID-19. The assay was immunoSEQ multiplex PCR, and TCRdb's table has in-frame clones only and misses some. The sample records about 150,000 clones, 75% to 85% being singletons. The sample consisted of peripheral blood. Every receptor here comes from a man in his 60s with acute or convalescent COVID-19.

In its sample, this clone was seen many times. The V call is TRBV5-1, the J call TRBJ2-2, with 8 bases lining up with TRBD2. Germline V gene sequence: CDR1 SGHRS, CDR2 YFSETQ. The length of the CDR3 is 16 residues. V trimming: 4 bases; J trimming: 0 bases; junction bases outside the gene matches: 5. CDR3: CASSPVAGSNTGELFF. The CDR3 nucleotides are TGCGCCAGCAGCCCTGTAGCGGGGTCGAACACCGGGGAGCTGTTTTTT.

The V call is TRBV6-1, the J call TRBJ1-5; maybe TRBD1 (5 bases). Germline V lookup: CDR1 MNHNS, CDR2 SASEGT. The CDR3 loop spans 13 amino acids. V lost 2 bases and J 6 bases, leaving 8 bases between the germline ends. CDR3 sequence reads: CASSELGGQPQHF. CDR3 bases: TGTGCCAGCAGTGAATTGGGGGGTCAGCCCCAGCATTTT.

The chain carries TRBV6-1 and TRBJ2-3; 7 bases are shared with TRBD2. Unmatched junction bases numbered 3, after V lost 3 bases and J lost 0 bases. The CDR3 spans 15 residues. Looked up from germline, CDR1 is MNHNS and CDR2 is SASEGT. For the CDR3, the DNA is TGTGCCAGCAGTGAGACTAGCCCTAGCACAGATACGCAGTATTTT. Translated: CASSETSPSTDTQYF.

The CDR3 DNA sequence: TGCGCCTCCGGGGACAACTCCTACGAGCAGTACTTC. Translated, it gives CASGDNSYEQYF. The chain recombines TRBV4-1 with TRBJ2-7; TRBD1 might be the D (6 bases). The germline gives CDR1 MGHRA, CDR2 YSYEKL. The CDR3 consists of 12 residues. V lost 11 bases, J lost 0 bases, and 11 bases lay in between.

This clone was recorded a few times. The J gene is TRBJ1-1, the V gene TRBV28; D may be TRBD1 (6 bases). Germline CDR1 is MDHEN and CDR2 is SYDVKM. The CDR3 covers 16 residues. V lost 2 bases and J 1 base, leaving 14 bases between the germline ends. For the CDR3, the DNA is TGTGCCAGCAGTTTAGGGGGCGGCATTGGGAACACTGAAGCTTTCTTT. Its protein is CASSLGGGIGNTEAFF.

This clone was picked up many times. The chain uses TRBV28 and TRBJ1-2, with 7 positions matching TRBD1. V shed 3 bases, J shed 3 bases, and the junction held 10 bases outside the gene matches. The CDR3 length is 16 residues. Germline V CDR1 and CDR2: MDHEN, SYDVKM. For the CDR3, the DNA is TGTGCCAGCAGTTTGCCACAGGAGGGGGCCCACTATGGCTACACCTTC. Amino acids: CASSLPQEGAHYGYTF.

The V call is TRBV7-3, the J call TRBJ2-2; weak D call: TRBD2 (6 bases). V shed 5 bases and J shed 3 bases, with 13 bases lying between them. Per the germline V gene, CDR1 is SGHTA and CDR2 is FQGTGA. The CDR3 contains 15 residues. This chain's CDR3 is CASSAGGVDTGELFF. In DNA, the CDR3 is TGTGCCAGCAGCGCCGGGGGAGTGGACACCGGGGAGCTGTTTTTT.

J is TRBJ2-3 and V is TRBV9; 12 bases map to TRBD2. The germline CDR1 and CDR2 sequences are SGDLS and YYNGEE. CDR3 length: 19 amino acids. With V trimmed by 0 bases and J by 4 bases, 12 bases remained unmatched. The CDR3 DNA follows: TGTGCCAGCAGCGTAGGGCCGGGACTAGCGGGTCGGGCGGCAGATACGCAGTATTTT. It yields the protein CASSVGPGLAGRAADTQYF.

This sequence joins TRBV1 and TRBJ2-3; the DNA was not compared with TRBD2, the D call given in the table. TRBV1 is termed a pseudogene. The CDR3 is made up of 17 amino acids. CDR3 loop: CTSSPFGLAGSTDTQYF. The CDR3 DNA is TGCACCAGCAGCCCCTTTGGACTAGCGGGAAGCACAGATACGCAGTATTTT.

The V call is TRBV7-2, the J call TRBJ1-2; 7 bases line up with TRBD1. From germline, CDR1 is SGHTA and CDR2 FQGNSA. This CDR3 spans 15 amino acids. Trimming took 5 bases from V and 5 from J; bases not matched to a gene: 11. CDR3 sequence: CASSSYRGEGYGYTF. The CDR3 region has the DNA TGTGCCAGCAGCAGCTACAGGGGCGAGGGGTATGGCTACACCTTC.

V is TRBV5-1 and J is TRBJ2-5, with TRBD1 as a possible D gene (6 bases). V was trimmed by 4 bases and J by 2 bases, leaving 15 bases between them. Germline values: CDR1 SGHRS, CDR2 YFSETQ. CDR3 length: 15 residues. Here the CDR3 reads CASSLNNRVQETQYF. The CDR3 region has the DNA TGCGCCAGCAGCCTTAACAACAGGGTTCAAGAGACCCAGTACTTC.

The chain links TRBV28 to TRBJ2-3; 7 nucleotides line up with TRBD2. Germline loops: CDR1 MDHEN, CDR2 SYDVKM. The CDR3 length is 13 residues. V was clipped by 7 bases and J by 0 bases; unmatched bases: 1. The CDR3 region is CASNSGSTDTQYF. Here the CDR3 DNA reads TGTGCCAGCAATAGCGGGAGCACAGATACGCAGTATTTT.

CDR3 loop: CASSFTVARKNTDTQYF. The CDR3 nucleotides read TGTGCCAGCAGTTTTACGGTGGCTAGAAAGAACACAGATACGCAGTATTTT. This chain uses TRBV28 with TRBJ2-3; D gene uncertain. Between the trimmed V and J ends, which lost 3 bases and 2 bases, there was a span of 18 bases. Germline CDR1 is MDHEN and CDR2 is SYDVKM. The CDR3 loop spans 17 amino acids.

The chain is built from TRBV28 and TRBJ2-1; D gene ambiguous. The CDR3 spans 11 residues. In germline, CDR1 is MDHEN, CDR2 SYDVKM. V lost 5 bases and J 4 bases, leaving 3 bases between the germline ends. CDR3: CASSQYNEQFF. CDR3 nucleotides: TGTGCCAGCAGTCAGTACAATGAGCAGTTCTTC.

This rearrangement joins TRBV7-2 to TRBJ2-1, with 10 nucleotides matching TRBD2. Germline V CDR1 and CDR2: SGHTA, FQGNSA. J gave up 11 bases and V 2 bases, and 12 bases lay outside the gene matches. The CDR3 sequence is 16 residues long. CDR3 region: CASSLWGGASGSKQFF. In DNA, the CDR3 is TGTGCCAGCAGCTTATGGGGGGGAGCTAGCGGGAGTAAGCAGTTCTTC. Together with reference TRBV7-2 and TRBJ2-1, the CDR3 gives the full variable domain: GAGVSQSPSNKVTEKGKDVELRCDPISGHTALYWYRQSLGQGLEFLIYFQGNSAPDKSGLPSDRFSAERTGGSVSTLTIQRTQQEDSAVYLCASSLWGGASGSKQFFGPGTRLTVL.

The chain couples TRBV5-1 to TRBJ1-2, with TRBD1 matching over 10 bases. The J segment lost 8 bases and the V segment lost 0 bases, leaving 4 bases of the junction unmatched. Germline V lookup: CDR1 SGHRS, CDR2 YFSETQ. CDR3 length equals 14 residues. DNA of the CDR3: TGCGCCAGCAGCTTGGGACAGGGGGCGAGGGGCTACACCTTC. Its translation: CASSLGQGARGYTF.

The J gene is TRBJ2-7, the V gene TRBV27, with a tentative D call TRBD1 (6 bases). The V and J ends lost 2 bases and 5 bases respectively, with 13 bases between them. Looked up from germline, CDR1 is MNHEY and CDR2 is SMNVEV (reference sequence). This CDR3 contains 14 residues. The CDR3 sequence: CASSLRRGTDEQYF. CDR3 coding DNA: TGTGCCAGCAGTTTAAGAAGGGGGACGGACGAGCAGTACTTC.

The chain links TRBV5-1 to TRBJ1-4, with unresolved D. This CDR3 spans 14 amino acids. Germline V CDR1 and CDR2: SGHRS, YFSETQ. Between the trimmed V and J ends, which lost 0 bases and 4 bases, there was a span of 7 bases. For the CDR3, the DNA is TGCGCCAGCAGCTTGGAATCCGTTAATGAAAAACTGTTTTTT. Translating gives CASSLESVNEKLFF.

V usage is TRBV5-1 and J usage is TRBJ2-5, with 15 positions matching TRBD2. There are 18 residues in the CDR3. Germline values: CDR1 SGHRS, CDR2 YFSETQ. Trimming at V came to 3 bases and at J to 4 bases, leaving 10 bases not matched to a gene. The CDR3 DNA sequence: TGCGCCAGCAGCTCCACCCCGGGACTAGCGGGAGGTCGAGAGACCCAGTACTTC. Its protein is CASSSTPGLAGGRETQYF.

The sample holds a few counts of this clone. This rearrangement joins TRBV10-1 to TRBJ2-5; D is unresolved. Germline V gene data show CDR1 as WNHNN and CDR2 as SYGVQD (reference sequence). The CDR3 is made up of 15 amino acids. The V gene lost 0 bases and the J gene lost 4 bases, with 12 bases spanning the gap. CDR3 loop: CASSESRGKSETQYF. DNA of the CDR3: TGCGCCAGCAGTGAGTCACGAGGAAAGTCAGAGACCCAGTACTTC.

The chain carries TRBV5-1 and TRBJ2-5; 7 positions match TRBD1. Losses at the gene ends were 0 bases for V and 1 base for J; bases not matched to a gene: 3. The V gene's germline CDR1 is SGHRS and CDR2 YFSETQ. The CDR3 consists of 15 residues. This CDR3 reads CASSLASGGQETQYF. The DNA for the CDR3 is TGCGCCAGCAGCTTGGCATCAGGGGGCCAAGAGACCCAGTACTTC.

The chain joins TRBV27 to TRBJ2-1, with a tentative D call TRBD2 (5 bases). The ends were cut back, 3 bases at V and 8 bases at J, with 14 bases in the middle. CDR1 and CDR2 (germline): MNHEY, SMNVEV (reference sequence). The CDR3 extends over 14 amino acids. The CDR3 DNA is TGTGCCAGCAGTTTTGTGACTAAAGTCGATGAGCAGTTCTTC. Its protein product is CASSFVTKVDEQFF.

The chain carries TRBV2 and TRBJ1-2, with 7 nucleotides matching TRBD1. CDR1 is SNHLY and CDR2 is FYNNEI in the germline V gene. V dropped 1 base and J dropped 8; count of bases not matched to a gene: 10. This CDR3 is 15 amino acids long. For the CDR3, the DNA is TGTGCCAGCAGTGAAGATTGGACAGGCGGACGGGGCTACACCTTC. It yields the protein CASSEDWTGGRGYTF.

Comments on this clone: This sample also contains other DNA sequences that code for the same CDR3. The chain combines TRBV11-2 with TRBJ2-3; D may be TRBD2 (5 bases). The V end lost 3 bases, the J end lost 4 bases, and 8 bases lay between the germline ends. The CDR3 length is 13 residues. CDR1 and CDR2 from the germline V gene are SGHAT and FQNNGV. CDR3 bases: TGTGCCAGCAGCTTTCGGGGTTCAGATACGCAGTATTTT. Translated: CASSFRGSDTQYF.

The chain links TRBV6-5 to TRBJ2-7; 10 positions match TRBD2. Losses at the gene ends were 2 bases for V and 4 bases for J; bases not matched to a gene: 8. Germline values: CDR1 MNHEY, CDR2 SVGAGI. The CDR3 has 16 amino acids. The CDR3: CASSYGSSGGQYEQYF. CDR3 coding DNA: TGTGCCAGCAGTTACGGTAGTAGCGGGGGGCAGTACGAGCAGTACTTC.

This clone was counted a single time. The gene calls are TRBV9 and TRBJ2-3; 7 bases match TRBD2. Trimming at V came to 0 bases and at J to 5 bases, leaving 3 bases not matched to a gene. Per the germline V gene, CDR1 is SGDLS and CDR2 is YYNGEE. The CDR3 contains 14 residues. The CDR3 bases are TGTGCCAGCAGCGTAGCTCAGCGGGGAGATACGCAGTATTTT. Amino acids: CASSVAQRGDTQYF. Supplemented by reference TRBV9 and TRBJ2-3, the full variable domain reads DSGVTQTPKHLITATGQRVTLRCSPRSGDLSVYWYQQSLDQGLQFLIQYYNGEERAKGNILERFSAQQFPDLHSELNLSSLELGDSALYFCASSVAQRGDTQYFGPGTRLTVL.

CDR3 bases: TGTGCCAGCAGCTTGTGGGGTGGTTCTAGCGGTCCCCTCGAGCAGTACTTC. Protein product: CASSLWGGSSGPLEQYF. This chain links TRBV5-6 with TRBJ2-7; 7 bases line up with TRBD2. The germline V gene encodes CDR1 SGHDT and CDR2 YYEEEE. V lost 1 base, J lost 6 bases, and 16 bases stayed unmatched. The CDR3 is made up of 17 amino acids.

This rearrangement joins TRBV24-1 to TRBJ2-3; D unresolved. The CDR3 totals 17 residues. CDR1 and CDR2 (germline): KGHDR, SFDVKD. V lost 4 bases and J 0 bases, leaving 16 bases between the germline ends. The CDR3 DNA is TGTGCCACCAGTGACCCCTCCGGCGGCCTGAGCACAGATACGCAGTATTTT. Protein: CATSDPSGGLSTDTQYF.

The chain recombines TRBV5-1 with TRBJ1-3; 7 nucleotides agree with TRBD1. The CDR3 spans 14 residues. V gave up 4 bases and J gave up 3 bases; unmatched junction bases: 4. Germline V CDR1 and CDR2: SGHRS, YFSETQ. The DNA of the CDR3 is TGCGCCAGCAGCCCCGACAGGGTTGGAAACACCATATATTTT. Amino acid sequence: CASSPDRVGNTIYF.

In DNA, the CDR3 is TGTGCCAGCAGCTTGTGGTCGGGAGGGGATACGCAGTATTTT. Its translation: CASSLWSGGDTQYF. The V and J genes are TRBV5-4 and TRBJ2-3; the match to TRBD2 covers 8 bases. This CDR3 has 14 residues. Germline V gene sequence: CDR1 SGHNT, CDR2 YYREEE (reference sequence). Trimming at V came to 1 base and at J to 6 bases, leaving 4 bases not matched to a gene.

This clone was found a few times. The chain employs TRBV28 and TRBJ2-7, with D possibly matching TRBD1 (6 bases). With 8 bases removed from V and 5 bases from J, the gap between germline ends came to 19 bases. The V gene's germline CDR1 is MDHEN and CDR2 SYDVKM. This CDR3 comprises 14 residues. The CDR3 DNA follows: TGTGCCAGCGGAATACAGGGATCCGGGAACGAGCAGTACTTC. This translates into CASGIQGSGNEQYF.

The chain has TRBV4-1 and TRBJ2-5, with 7 nucleotides matching TRBD2. This CDR3 has 17 amino acids. After removal of 0 bases from V and 4 bases from J, the junction contained 11 bases not matched to a gene. The germline gives CDR1 MGHRA, CDR2 YSYEKL. The CDR3 DNA sequence: TGCGCCAGCAGCCAAGATCGGCTAGCGGCCGGTGGAGAGACCCAGTACTTC. Translated: CASSQDRLAAGGETQYF.